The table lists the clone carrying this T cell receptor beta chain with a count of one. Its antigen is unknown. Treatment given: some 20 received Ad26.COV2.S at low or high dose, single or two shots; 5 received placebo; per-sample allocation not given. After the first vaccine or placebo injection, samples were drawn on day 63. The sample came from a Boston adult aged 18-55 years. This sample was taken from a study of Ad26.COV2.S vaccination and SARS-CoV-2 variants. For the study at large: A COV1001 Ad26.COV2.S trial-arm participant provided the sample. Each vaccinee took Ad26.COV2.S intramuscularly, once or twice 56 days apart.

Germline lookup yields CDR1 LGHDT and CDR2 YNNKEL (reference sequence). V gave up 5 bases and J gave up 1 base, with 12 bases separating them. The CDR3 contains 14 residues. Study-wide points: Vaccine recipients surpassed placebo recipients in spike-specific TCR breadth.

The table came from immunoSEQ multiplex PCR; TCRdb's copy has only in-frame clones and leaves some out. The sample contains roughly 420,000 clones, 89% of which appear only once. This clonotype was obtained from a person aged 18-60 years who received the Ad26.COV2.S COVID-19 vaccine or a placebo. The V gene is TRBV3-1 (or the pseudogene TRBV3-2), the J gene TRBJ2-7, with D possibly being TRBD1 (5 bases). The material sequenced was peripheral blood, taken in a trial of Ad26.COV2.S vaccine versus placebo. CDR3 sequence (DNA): TGTGCCAGCAGCGTATTCCGACAGTCCTACGAGCAGTACTTC. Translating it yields CASSVFRQSYEQYF.